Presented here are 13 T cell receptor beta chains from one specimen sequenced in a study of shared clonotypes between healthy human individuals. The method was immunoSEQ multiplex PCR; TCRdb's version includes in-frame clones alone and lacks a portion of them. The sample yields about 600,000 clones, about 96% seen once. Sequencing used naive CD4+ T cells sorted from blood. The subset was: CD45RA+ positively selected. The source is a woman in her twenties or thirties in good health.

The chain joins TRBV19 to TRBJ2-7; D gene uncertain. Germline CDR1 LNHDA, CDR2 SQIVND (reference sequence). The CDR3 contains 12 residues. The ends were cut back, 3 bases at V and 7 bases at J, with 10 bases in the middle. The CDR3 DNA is TGTGCCAGTAGTATCCCCCTGGGGGAGCAGTACTTC. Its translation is CASSIPLGEQYF.

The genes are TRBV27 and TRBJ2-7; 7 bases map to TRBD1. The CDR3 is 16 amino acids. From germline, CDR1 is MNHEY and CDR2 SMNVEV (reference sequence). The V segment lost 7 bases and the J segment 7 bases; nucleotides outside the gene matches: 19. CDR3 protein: CASKQGRDSRYREQYF. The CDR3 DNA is TGTGCCAGCAAACAAGGACGGGACAGTCGATATCGGGAGCAGTACTTC.

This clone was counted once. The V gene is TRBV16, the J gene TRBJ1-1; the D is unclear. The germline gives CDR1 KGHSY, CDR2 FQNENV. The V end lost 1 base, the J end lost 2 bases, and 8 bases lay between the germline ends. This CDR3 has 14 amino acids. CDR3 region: CASSQLASNTEAFF. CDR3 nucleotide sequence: TGTGCCAGCAGCCAATTAGCCAGCAACACTGAAGCTTTCTTT.

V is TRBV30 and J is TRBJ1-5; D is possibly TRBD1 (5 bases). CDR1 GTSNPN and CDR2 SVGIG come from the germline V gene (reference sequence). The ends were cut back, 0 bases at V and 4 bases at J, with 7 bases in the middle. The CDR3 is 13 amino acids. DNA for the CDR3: TGTGCCTGGAGTGTAGGGGTGAATCAGCCCCAGCATTTT. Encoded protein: CAWSVGVNQPQHF.

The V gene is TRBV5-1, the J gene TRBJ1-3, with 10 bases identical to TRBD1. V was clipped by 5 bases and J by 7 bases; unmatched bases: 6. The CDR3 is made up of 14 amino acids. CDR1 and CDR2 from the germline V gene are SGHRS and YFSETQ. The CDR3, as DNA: TGCGCCAGCAGTTACGGGGGACAGGGGAACACCATATATTTT. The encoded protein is CASSYGGQGNTIYF.

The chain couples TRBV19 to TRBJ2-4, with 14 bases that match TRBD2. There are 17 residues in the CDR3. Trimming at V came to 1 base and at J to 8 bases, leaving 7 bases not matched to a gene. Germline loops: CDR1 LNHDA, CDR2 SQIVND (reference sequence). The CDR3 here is CASSIGGLAGDSHIQYF. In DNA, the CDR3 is TGTGCCAGTAGTATAGGGGGACTAGCGGGAGATTCACACATTCAGTACTTC.

The CDR3 sequence is CSVGSGGAQPQHF. The CDR3 region has the DNA TGCAGCGTTGGGTCGGGGGGGGCCCAGCCCCAGCATTTT. The J gene is TRBJ1-5, the V gene TRBV29-1; weak D call: TRBD1 (6 bases). Germline assignment: CDR1 SQVTM and CDR2 ANQGSEA. The ends were cut back, 4 bases at V and 7 bases at J, with 14 bases in the middle. This CDR3 has 13 residues.

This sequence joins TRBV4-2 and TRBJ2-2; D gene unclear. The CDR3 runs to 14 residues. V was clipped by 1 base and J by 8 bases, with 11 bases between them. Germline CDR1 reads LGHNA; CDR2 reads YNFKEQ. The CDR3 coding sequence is TGTGCCAGCAGCCAAGTGCAGGCCGTGGGGGAGCTGTTTTTT. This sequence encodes CASSQVQAVGELFF.

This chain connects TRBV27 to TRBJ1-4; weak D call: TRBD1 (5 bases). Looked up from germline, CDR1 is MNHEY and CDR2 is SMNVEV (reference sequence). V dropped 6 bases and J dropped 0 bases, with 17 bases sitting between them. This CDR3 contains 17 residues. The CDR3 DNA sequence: TGTGCCAGCAGGGTTGGGGGGATAAGGGCAACTAATGAAAAACTGTTTTTT. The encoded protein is CASRVGGIRATNEKLFF.

CDR3 in DNA: TGTGCCAGCAGCGTCACAGGGGTTGGGGGCACCGGGGAGCTGTTTTTT. Protein product: CASSVTGVGGTGELFF. The rearrangement joins TRBV7-7 to TRBJ2-2; 7 nucleotides align to TRBD1. The CDR3 has 16 residues. V gave up 5 bases and J gave up 4 bases; unmatched junction bases: 10. The germline V gene has CDR1 SSHAT and CDR2 FNYEAQ (reference sequence).

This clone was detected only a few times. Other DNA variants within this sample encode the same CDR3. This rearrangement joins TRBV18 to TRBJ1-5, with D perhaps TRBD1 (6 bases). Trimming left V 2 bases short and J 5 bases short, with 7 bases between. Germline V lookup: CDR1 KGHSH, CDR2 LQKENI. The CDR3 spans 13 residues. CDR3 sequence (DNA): TGTGCCAGCTCACCAGGGGGCGATCAGCCCCAGCATTTT. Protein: CASSPGGDQPQHF.

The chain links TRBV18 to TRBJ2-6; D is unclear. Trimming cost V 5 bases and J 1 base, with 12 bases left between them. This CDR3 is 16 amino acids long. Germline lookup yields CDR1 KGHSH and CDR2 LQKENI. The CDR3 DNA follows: TGTGCCAGCTCAAAGGGTATGGGGTCTGGGGCCAACGTCCTGACTTTC. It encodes CASSKGMGSGANVLTF.

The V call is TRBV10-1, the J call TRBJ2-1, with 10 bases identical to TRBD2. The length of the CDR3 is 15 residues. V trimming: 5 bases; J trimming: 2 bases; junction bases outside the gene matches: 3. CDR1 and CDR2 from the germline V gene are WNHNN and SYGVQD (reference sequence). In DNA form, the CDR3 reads TGCGCCAGCAGTTCTAGCGGGAGTCCCTACAATGAGCAGTTCTTC. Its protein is CASSSSGSPYNEQFF.